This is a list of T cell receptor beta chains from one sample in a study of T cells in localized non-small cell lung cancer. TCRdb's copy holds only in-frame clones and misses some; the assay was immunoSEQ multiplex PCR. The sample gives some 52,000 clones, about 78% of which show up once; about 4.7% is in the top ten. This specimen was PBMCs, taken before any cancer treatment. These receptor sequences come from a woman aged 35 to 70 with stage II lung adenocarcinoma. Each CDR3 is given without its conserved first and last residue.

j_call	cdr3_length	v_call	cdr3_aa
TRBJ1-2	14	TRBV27	ASSLKGQQYNYGYT
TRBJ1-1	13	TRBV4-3	ASSHGIPGEAEAF
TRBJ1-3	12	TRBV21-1	ASSKEGGENTIY
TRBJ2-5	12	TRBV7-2	ASSFRGRSETQY
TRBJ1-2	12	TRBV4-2	ASSAPTVPYGYT
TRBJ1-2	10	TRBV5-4	ASSSNGYGYT
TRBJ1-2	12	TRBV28	ASSSISYRSGYT
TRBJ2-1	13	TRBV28	ASSDLPGTKREQF
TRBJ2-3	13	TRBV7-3	ASSAGTLEEDTQY
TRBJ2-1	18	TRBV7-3	ASSLTGVTSGAYSYNEQF
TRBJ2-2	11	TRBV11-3	ASSLDPVGELF
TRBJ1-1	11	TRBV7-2	ASSFGQGEKAF
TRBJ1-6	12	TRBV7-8	ASSLSGGNSPLH
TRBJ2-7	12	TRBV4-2	ASSPDGSSYEQY
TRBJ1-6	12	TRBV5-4	ASSLEAGNSPLH
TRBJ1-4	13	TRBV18	ASSLLSPTNEKLF
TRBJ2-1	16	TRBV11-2	ASSLLGTKSTLVQGQF
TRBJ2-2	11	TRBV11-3	ASSSTLTGELF
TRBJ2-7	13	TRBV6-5	ASSFLRDSPYEQY
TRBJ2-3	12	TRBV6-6	ASSYGPNTDTQY
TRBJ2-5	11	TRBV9	ASSVSGQETQY
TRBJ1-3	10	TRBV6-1	ASSEGRNTIY
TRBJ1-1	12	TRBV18	ASSQGDRSPEAF
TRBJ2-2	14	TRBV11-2	ASSSAKTGNTGELF
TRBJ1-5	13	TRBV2	ASGAPKGRNQPQH
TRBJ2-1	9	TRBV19	ASRGNEYRV
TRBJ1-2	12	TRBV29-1	SVEGEGTNYGYT
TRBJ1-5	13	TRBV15	ATSRDRSGDQPQH
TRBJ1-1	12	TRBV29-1	SVVIGSYDTEAF
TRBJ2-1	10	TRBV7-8	ASSTQSNEQF
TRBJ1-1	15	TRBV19	ASRTITGGAGNTEAF
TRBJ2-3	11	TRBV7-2	ASSLTDADTQY
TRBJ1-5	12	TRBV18	ASSPSRGDQPQH
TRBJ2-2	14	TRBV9	ASSAAGNSGTGELF
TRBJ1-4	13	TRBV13	ASSRAGTANEKLF
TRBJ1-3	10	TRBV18	ASSPQENTIY
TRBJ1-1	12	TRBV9	ASSPRETNTEAF
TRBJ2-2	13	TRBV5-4	ASSLAEQGTGELF
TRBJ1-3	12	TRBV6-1	ASSGGNRGNTIY
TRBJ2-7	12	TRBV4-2	ASSQERLTGEQY
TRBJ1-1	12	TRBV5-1	ASSLADMRTEAF
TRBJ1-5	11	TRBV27	ASGRNSNQPQH
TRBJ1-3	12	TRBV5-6	ASRKQGSGNTIY
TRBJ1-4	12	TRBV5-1	ASSGGQPNEKLF
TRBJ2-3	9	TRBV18	ASGERDTQY
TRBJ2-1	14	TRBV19	ASSSPGKGRYNEQF
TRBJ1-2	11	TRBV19	ASRGSLNYGYT
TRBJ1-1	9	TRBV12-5	ASGDGTEAF